Below, 11 T cell receptor beta chains from the same sample are listed, as sequenced in a study of control samples from healthy donors and cancer patients. Here immunoSEQ multiplex PCR was the method, and the copy in TCRdb shows in-frame clones only, minus some. Among fewer than 200,000 clones listed, around 96% were seen once. Sequencing was carried out using blood. Receptors were obtained from a woman in her twenties or thirties in good health.

This chain links TRBV11-2 with TRBJ2-7; D is unclear. Trimming removed 3 bases from V and 5 bases from J, with 11 bases in between. The CDR3 has 13 amino acids. Per germline, CDR1 SGHAT and CDR2 FQNNGV. The CDR3 region is CASSFGPANEQYF. DNA of the CDR3: TGTGCCAGCAGCTTCGGGCCGGCTAACGAGCAGTACTTC.

The genes are TRBV4-1 and TRBJ1-4; 10 bases line up with TRBD1. This CDR3 has 15 amino acids. CDR1 and CDR2 from the germline V gene are MGHRA and YSYEKL. V was clipped by 6 bases and J by 8 bases; unmatched bases: 9. Here the CDR3 reads CASSSPDRGLEKLFF. The CDR3 DNA follows: TGCGCCAGCAGTTCTCCTGACAGGGGGCTAGAAAAACTGTTTTTT.

As regards this clone: A read error may account for a junction end that differs from germline. CDR3 region: CAISDIPWTGADRWREAQYF. CDR3 in DNA: TGTGCCATCAGTGATATCCCCTGGACAGGTGCCGATAGATGGCGAGAGGCCCAGTACTTC. The rearrangement links TRBV10-3 to TRBJ2-5; 7 nucleotides match TRBD1. The CDR3 is 20 amino acids. Germline assignment: CDR1 ENHRY and CDR2 SYGVKD.

The chain combines TRBV28 with TRBJ2-7; 11 bases align to TRBD2. The germline CDR1 and CDR2 sequences are MDHEN and SYDVKM. CDR3 length equals 14 residues. V lost 6 bases, J lost 4 bases, and 5 bases stayed unmatched. CDR3 DNA sequence: TGTGCCAGCAGCCACACTAGCGGGGGATACGAGCAGTACTTC. Residues: CASSHTSGGYEQYF.

This clone appeared once. The genes are TRBV5-1 and TRBJ2-3; D is perhaps TRBD1 or TRBD2 (5 bases each). CDR3 length: 14 amino acids. The germline V and J ends were trimmed by 0 bases and 4 bases, with 9 bases remaining between them. The V gene's germline CDR1 is SGHRS and CDR2 YFSETQ. For the CDR3, the DNA is TGCGCCAGCAGCTTGGTCCAGGGACCAGATACGCAGTATTTT. Residues: CASSLVQGPDTQYF. The full variable domain, with the rest looked up from reference TRBV5-1 and TRBJ2-3, is KAGVTQTPRYLIKTRGQQVTLSCSPISGHRSVSWYQQTPGQGLQFLFEYFSETQRNKGNFPGRFSGRQFSNSRSEMNVSTLELGDSALYLCASSLVQGPDTQYFGPGTRLTVL.

The V gene is TRBV28, the J gene TRBJ1-2; D gene ambiguous. The CDR3 is 13 amino acids. The germline V and J ends were trimmed by 7 bases and 0 bases, with 9 bases remaining between them. Looked up from germline, CDR1 is MDHEN and CDR2 is SYDVKM. The CDR3 region is CASNYKANYGYTF. The CDR3 DNA follows: TGTGCCAGCAACTATAAAGCTAACTATGGCTACACCTTC.

The chain employs TRBV10-3 and TRBJ2-1, with 9 bases identical to TRBD1. CDR3 length: 13 amino acids. Germline values: CDR1 ENHRY, CDR2 SYGVKD. Trimming took 11 bases from V and 8 from J; bases not matched to a gene: 10. The CDR3 bases are TGTGCCGCCCGGGACAGGGTTTTCGATGAGCAGTTCTTC. Amino acid sequence: CAARDRVFDEQFF.

The chain employs TRBV30 and TRBJ1-1; perhaps TRBD1 as D (6 bases). Germline loops: CDR1 GTSNPN, CDR2 SVGIG (reference sequence). This CDR3 is built from 12 residues. Trimming pared 1 base from V and 8 bases from J, leaving 11 bases between. This CDR3 reads CAWSAVGTEAFF. As DNA, the CDR3 is TGTGCCTGGAGTGCGGTCGGGACAGAAGCTTTCTTT.

This rearrangement joins TRBV7-2 to TRBJ1-5; D possibly corresponds to TRBD1 (6 bases). Between the trimmed V and J ends, which lost 0 bases and 0 bases, there was a span of 18 bases. The CDR3 has 19 residues. The germline gives CDR1 SGHTA, CDR2 FQGNSA. In nucleotides, the CDR3 is TGTGCCAGCAGCTTAGCTTCGGGACACCTCTTAGGTAGCAATCAGCCCCAGCATTTT. Translated: CASSLASGHLLGSNQPQHF.

The chain recombines TRBV28 with TRBJ1-1; 10 positions agree with TRBD1. With V trimmed by 3 bases and J by 6 bases, 13 bases remained unmatched. Germline assignment: CDR1 MDHEN and CDR2 SYDVKM. The CDR3 consists of 17 residues. Here the CDR3 DNA reads TGTGCCAGCAGTTTCCCCCAAGACAGGGGGCGTCTCCCTGAAGCTTTCTTT. Translation gives CASSFPQDRGRLPEAFF.

This chain connects TRBV28 to TRBJ2-1; no definite D call. The CDR3 loop spans 12 amino acids. V dropped 1 base and J dropped 9 bases, with 7 bases sitting between them. CDR1 and CDR2 (germline): MDHEN, SYDVKM. The CDR3 coding sequence is TGTGCCAGCAGTTTATACAATCCTGAGCAGTTCTTC. Residues: CASSLYNPEQFF.